This T cell receptor (beta chain) is from a study of OX40 agonist ivuxolimab in advanced cancers. As for the study in general: Partial responses occurred in three patients (one hepatocellular carcinoma, two cutaneous melanoma). Overall study results and limits: Partial responders at 0.1-3.0 mg/kg showed near-lowest clonal expansion. Both blood CD4+ and CD8+ T cells showed clonal growth by week 6 at 0.1 to 3.0 mg/kg.

Autoimmune disease history or systemic immunosuppression barred patients. Trimming took 2 bases from V and 2 from J, leaving 13 bases between them. This CDR3 spans 15 amino acids. Germline assignment: CDR1 SGDLS and CDR2 YYNGEE. Sequenced by immunoSEQ multiplex PCR; TCRdb stores in-frame clones only, minus some. The sample lists about 88,000 clones; approximately 90% were seen once. A remark on this clone: The antigen remains undetermined.

The sequences come from CD4+ or CD8+ T cells sorted from blood, collected in a trial of the OX40 agonist ivuxolimab. The clonotype was recovered from an adult with an advanced solid tumor such as melanoma, head and neck, liver or kidney cancer. This chain uses TRBV9 with TRBJ2-5; D not resolved. CDR3 sequence reads: CASSVDPAEQETQYF. CDR3 nucleotide sequence: TGTGCCAGCAGCGTGGATCCGGCCGAACAAGAGACCCAGTACTTC. The complete variable domain, with remaining parts taken from reference TRBV9 and TRBJ2-5, reads DSGVTQTPKHLITATGQRVTLRCSPRSGDLSVYWYQQSLDQGLQFLIQYYNGEERAKGNILERFSAQQFPDLHSELNLSSLELGDSALYFCASSVDPAEQETQYFGPGTRLLVL.